This is a list of T cell receptor beta chains from one sample in a study of beta chain features in type 1 diabetes. Clones were read by immunoSEQ multiplex PCR, and TCRdb kept only the in-frame ones, dropping some. The sample includes 350,000 to 400,000 clones, more than 12% of them seen just once. The sequenced sample was naive CD4+ T cells from blood. Source of these receptors: a woman aged 18-30 years in good health. CDR3s include the opening cysteine and the closing phenylalanine or tryptophan. A D gene is named only where the DNA matches it firmly. Clone size is given for some rows only: seen once, a few or many times, or a class if the clone is expanded.

j_gene: TRBJ2-3
abundance: -
d_gene: TRBD2
v_gene: TRBV30
CDR3nt: TGTGCCTGGAGTGTCCCGGGACTAGCGGGAGGTAGCGGCACAGATACGCAGTATTTT
CDR3aa: CAWSVPGLAGGSGTDTQYF

j_gene: TRBJ2-2
abundance: few
d_gene: TRBD1
v_gene: TRBV29-1
CDR3nt: TGCAGCGTTTCCGGGACAGGGGTAGCCGGCACCGGGGAGCTGTTTTTT
CDR3aa: CSVSGTGVAGTGELFF

j_gene: TRBJ1-5
abundance: -
d_gene: -
v_gene: TRBV4-1
CDR3nt: TGCGCCAGCAGCCAGGGAGTAAGGGAGGATCAGCCCCAGCATTTT
CDR3aa: CASSQGVREDQPQHF

j_gene: TRBJ2-7
abundance: -
d_gene: -
v_gene: TRBV28
CDR3nt: TGTGCCAGCAAGGCAGGGGCCTACTACGAGCAGTACTTC
CDR3aa: CASKAGAYYEQYF

j_gene: TRBJ1-1
abundance: -
d_gene: -
v_gene: TRBV30
CDR3nt: TGTGCCTGGAGTTCACACAGAATTGAAGCTTTCTTT
CDR3aa: CAWSSHRIEAFF

j_gene: TRBJ1-2
abundance: -
d_gene: TRBD1
v_gene: TRBV2
CDR3nt: TGTGCCAGCACTTACCGGGACAGGGGGCGAGGCTACACCTTC
CDR3aa: CASTYRDRGRGYTF

j_gene: TRBJ1-1
abundance: -
d_gene: TRBD1
v_gene: TRBV9
CDR3nt: TGTGCCAGCAGCGGCCGGGACAGGGGGAGCATGAACACTGAAGCTTTCTTT
CDR3aa: CASSGRDRGSMNTEAFF

j_gene: TRBJ1-1
abundance: -
d_gene: -
v_gene: TRBV7-9
CDR3nt: TGTGCCAGCAGCCCTCAGGGTGCGTGGACTGAAGCTTTCTTT
CDR3aa: CASSPQGAWTEAFF

j_gene: TRBJ2-2
abundance: few
d_gene: TRBD2
v_gene: TRBV19
CDR3nt: TGTGCCAGTAGTAGTACTAGCGGACCGCAGAACACCGGGGAGCTGTTTTTT
CDR3aa: CASSSTSGPQNTGELFF

j_gene: TRBJ2-1
abundance: -
d_gene: -
v_gene: TRBV2
CDR3nt: TGTGCCAGCAGTGAGCGGGAAACTATGCATGAGCAGTTCTTC
CDR3aa: CASSERETMHEQFF

j_gene: TRBJ2-3
abundance: -
d_gene: TRBD1
v_gene: TRBV23-1
CDR3nt: TGCGCCAGCAGTCCCAGACAGGGGAGGACAGATACGCAGTATTTT
CDR3aa: CASSPRQGRTDTQYF

j_gene: TRBJ1-5
abundance: -
d_gene: -
v_gene: TRBV14
CDR3nt: TGTGCCAGCAGCCAAGATGCGAAGCAGCCCCAGCATTTT
CDR3aa: CASSQDAKQPQHF

j_gene: TRBJ2-3
abundance: -
d_gene: -
v_gene: TRBV9
CDR3nt: TGTGCCAGCAGCGTACAAACAGATACGCAGTATTTT
CDR3aa: CASSVQTDTQYF

j_gene: TRBJ1-2
abundance: few
d_gene: -
v_gene: TRBV15
CDR3nt: TGTGCCACCAGCAGATCGGGACAAGCCCTAGGGGGCTACACCTTC
CDR3aa: CATSRSGQALGGYTF

j_gene: TRBJ2-1
abundance: -
d_gene: TRBD1
v_gene: TRBV6-5
CDR3nt: TGTGCCAGCAGTTCCAGGGGGCTCTCCTACAATGAGCAGTTCTTC
CDR3aa: CASSSRGLSYNEQFF

j_gene: TRBJ2-7
abundance: few
d_gene: TRBD2
v_gene: TRBV13
CDR3nt: TGTGCCAGCAGCTTTGAGACTAGCGGGAGGGCCGGTCGCACCTACGAGCAGTACTTC
CDR3aa: CASSFETSGRAGRTYEQYF

j_gene: TRBJ2-6
abundance: -
d_gene: -
v_gene: TRBV5-4
CDR3nt: TGTGCCAGCAGCGTGGGACTTTTCCGCACCTCTGGGGCCAACGTCCTGACTTTC
CDR3aa: CASSVGLFRTSGANVLTF

j_gene: TRBJ1-1
abundance: -
d_gene: -
v_gene: TRBV5-4
CDR3nt: TGTGCCAGCAGCTTGGTCCTGGGGGGGAACACTGAAGCTTTCTTT
CDR3aa: CASSLVLGGNTEAFF

j_gene: TRBJ2-2
abundance: -
d_gene: TRBD2
v_gene: TRBV19
CDR3nt: TGTGCCAGCAGTCGGACTAGCGGATACCCCGGGGAGCTGTTTTTT
CDR3aa: CASSRTSGYPGELFF

j_gene: TRBJ1-4
abundance: few
d_gene: -
v_gene: TRBV7-2
CDR3nt: TGTGCCAGCAGCTACCGCGGGGAAAAACTGTTTTTT
CDR3aa: CASSYRGEKLFF

j_gene: TRBJ2-1
abundance: few
d_gene: TRBD2
v_gene: TRBV10-3
CDR3nt: TGTGCCATCAGCTCCCAGACTAGCGGGAGAAGTGAGCAGTTCTTC
CDR3aa: CAISSQTSGRSEQFF

j_gene: TRBJ2-1
abundance: -
d_gene: -
v_gene: TRBV12-2
CDR3nt: TGTGCAAGTCGCTTAGCTTTATCTGGACAGGGTAACGTTGAGCAGTTCTTC
CDR3aa: CASRLALSGQGNVEQFF

j_gene: TRBJ2-7
abundance: -
d_gene: TRBD1
v_gene: TRBV6-5
CDR3nt: TGTGCCAGCAGTTACGTCAGGGGGTCGGGCGAGCAGTACTTC
CDR3aa: CASSYVRGSGEQYF

j_gene: TRBJ2-1
abundance: -
d_gene: TRBD1
v_gene: TRBV28
CDR3nt: TGTGCCAGCGGCTCGCACAGGGGTGGAGGGCAGTTCTTC
CDR3aa: CASGSHRGGGQFF

j_gene: TRBJ2-7
abundance: -
d_gene: -
v_gene: TRBV4-1
CDR3nt: TGCGCCAGCAGCCAAGGCCTGAGGCTAGCAGGAACGGGCTACGAGCAGTACTTC
CDR3aa: CASSQGLRLAGTGYEQYF

j_gene: TRBJ1-3
abundance: few
d_gene: -
v_gene: TRBV6-5
CDR3nt: TGTGCCAGCAGTTCAGGTTTCTCTGGAAACACCATATATTTT
CDR3aa: CASSSGFSGNTIYF